This T cell receptor beta chain derives from a study of regulatory T cells in long-lasting Graves disease. Findings of the study overall: The sample size was small, and this may have reduced accuracy. Among persistent patients, a larger number of public clonotypes were shared (about 3,000) than among newly diagnosed patients (roughly 910).

V was trimmed by 1 base and J by 6 bases, leaving 13 bases between them. This CDR3 region has 15 residues. The germline V gene encodes CDR1 SGHRS and CDR2 YFSETQ. Worth noting for this clonotype: Its antigen is undetermined.

The time point here: newly diagnosed GD, antithyroid drugs for less than 3 months. Extracted PBMC RNA gave rise to the TCR library. iRepertoire HTBI primers and Arm-PCR of CDR3 regions built TCR beta libraries. Via MiXCR, TCRdb re-called the multiplex PCR reads, giving one row per CDR3 protein. The repertoire consists of some 490,000 distinct CDR3 sequences, with 12% occurring once and the leading ten covering around 9.3%. Another study also made use of these data, one on T cells in Graves' hyperthyroidism and ophthalmopathy. From that study: Patients having uncontrolled infection, another autoimmune disease, pregnancy or lactation were not included.

This chain connects TRBV5-1 to TRBJ1-4; D is possibly TRBD1 (5 bases). The sequencing here drew on peripheral blood mononuclear cells (PBMCs), taken at new diagnosis, from a patient treated with antithyroid drugs. The clonotype originates from a woman between 25 and 40 years old with Graves disease. As DNA, the CDR3 is TGCGCCAGCAGCTTGTATGGGGCGAGGGATGAAAAACTGTTTTTT. Translating gives CASSLYGARDEKLFF.